The 29 T cell receptor beta chains listed next were all sequenced from one sample in a study of technical replicates of blood from a few donors. The table came from immunoSEQ multiplex PCR; TCRdb's copy has only in-frame clones and leaves some out. Among 70,000 or so clones, approximately 89% were seen once, and the ten largest hold roughly 5%. Sequenced input: PBMCs. The origin of the receptors is a human donor in good health. Some clones in this sample may be carry-over from other donors' samples.

This clone qualifies as medium-sized (0.01 to 0.1%). The chain is built from TRBV7-9 and TRBJ1-2; 10 bases map to TRBD1. Germline V lookup: CDR1 SEHNR, CDR2 FQNEAQ (reference sequence). This CDR3 has 16 amino acids. With V trimmed by 5 bases and J by 3 bases, 9 bases remained unmatched. CDR3 sequence: CASSPLRTGGDYGYTF. Written as DNA, the CDR3 is TGTGCCAGCAGCCCACTCCGGACAGGGGGTGACTATGGCTACACCTTC.

V is TRBV7-3 and J is TRBJ2-5, with D possibly TRBD2 on 7 matching bases. Trimming took 0 bases from V and 4 from J, leaving 15 bases between them. The CDR3 loop spans 16 amino acids. Germline V gene sequence: CDR1 SGHTA, CDR2 FQGTGA. As DNA, the CDR3 is TGTGCCAGCAGCTTAACTGGGGGGGCGGGGCGAGAGACCCAGTACTTC. This translates into CASSLTGGAGRETQYF.

This clone has just one count. This chain joins TRBV4-3 and TRBJ1-4; no firm D call. CDR3 length: 17 amino acids. The germline gives CDR1 LGHNA, CDR2 YSLEER. Trimming removed 2 bases at V and 0 bases at J, with 13 bases between. The CDR3 sequence is CASSQTLWRATNEKLFF. DNA of the CDR3: TGCGCCAGCAGCCAAACCCTATGGAGGGCAACTAATGAAAAACTGTTTTTT.

The chain joins TRBV11-2 to TRBJ1-1; D unresolved. Trimming removed 2 bases from V and 1 base from J, with 8 bases in between. Germline loops: CDR1 SGHAT, CDR2 FQNNGV. The CDR3 is 14 amino acids. CDR3 loop: CASSLNAGNTEAFF. Here the CDR3 DNA reads TGTGCCAGCAGCTTAAATGCAGGGAACACTGAAGCTTTCTTT. Variable domain in full (rest from reference TRBV11-2 and TRBJ1-1): EAGVAQSPRYKIIEKRQSVAFWCNPISGHATLYWYQQILGQGPKLLIQFQNNGVVDDSQLPKDRFSAERLKGVDSTLKIQPAKLEDSAVYLCASSLNAGNTEAFFGQGTRLTVV.

The chain couples TRBV5-1 to TRBJ1-1; 10 bases align to TRBD1. Germline V CDR1 and CDR2: SGHRS, YFSETQ. J was trimmed by 1 base and V by 3 bases; bases with no gene match: 3. There are 15 residues in the CDR3. The CDR3 nucleotides read TGCGCCAGCAGCTGGGGGGACAGGGGGAACACTGAAGCTTTCTTT. Amino acid sequence: CASSWGDRGNTEAFF.

The J gene is TRBJ2-1, the V gene TRBV7-3; TRBD2 matches 7 bases. Germline trimming cut 1 base from V and 4 bases from J; bases unmatched to any gene: 7. This CDR3 has 16 amino acids. Germline lookup yields CDR1 SGHTA and CDR2 FQGTGA. The CDR3 is CASSLRSSGLYNEQFF. In DNA, the CDR3 is TGTGCCAGCAGCTTAAGGTCTAGCGGATTATACAATGAGCAGTTCTTC.

This chain uses TRBV5-1 with TRBJ2-3; 10 nucleotides agree with TRBD2. V was clipped by 0 bases and J by 3 bases; unmatched bases: 4. The length of the CDR3 is 16 residues. In germline, CDR1 is SGHRS, CDR2 YFSETQ. CDR3 coding DNA: TGCGCCAGCAGCTTGGCCCGGGGACTAGCGACAGATACGCAGTATTTT. Protein product: CASSLARGLATDTQYF.

V and J are TRBV7-2 and TRBJ2-5; 10 nucleotides agree with TRBD2. CDR1 and CDR2 (germline): SGHTA, FQGNSA. The trim removed 4 bases at V and 5 bases at J, leaving 13 bases unmatched. This CDR3 has 17 residues. The DNA of the CDR3 is TGTGCCAGCAGCTGGGGGACTAGCGTAAACCCCAGTGAGACCCAGTACTTC. This encodes CASSWGTSVNPSETQYF.

This chain links TRBV5-8 with TRBJ1-1; tentative D call: TRBD1 (6 bases). This CDR3 contains 14 residues. Per the germline V gene, CDR1 is SGHTS and CDR2 is YDEGEE. V lost 2 bases, J lost 1 base, and 9 bases lay in between. CDR3 nucleotides: TGTGCCAGCAGCTTCCAGGGGAGGAACACTGAAGCTTTCTTT. Protein sequence: CASSFQGRNTEAFF.

The V and J genes are TRBV9 and TRBJ2-5; D is undetermined. The germline V gene encodes CDR1 SGDLS and CDR2 YYNGEE. Trimming shortened V by 4 bases and J by 5 bases, and 18 bases separated the two germline ends. CDR3 size: 15 residues. Here the CDR3 DNA reads TGTGCCAGCAGCACACCCGAGGAGTATTCGGAGACCCAGTACTTC. Translation: CASSTPEEYSETQYF.

This clone was counted between two and nine times. The same CDR3 also results from other DNA sequences found in this sample. V and J are TRBV6-5 and TRBJ2-7; the D gene is possibly TRBD2 (6 bases). This CDR3 is built from 13 residues. Germline values: CDR1 MNHEY, CDR2 SVGAGI. With 5 bases removed from V and 5 bases from J, the gap between germline ends came to 13 bases. CDR3: CASSLSGRDEQYF. The CDR3 coding sequence is TGTGCCAGCAGTCTCAGCGGGCGTGACGAGCAGTACTTC.

The rearrangement links TRBV10-2 to TRBJ2-1, with 9 bases that match TRBD1. Trimming took 8 bases from V and 7 from J; bases not matched to a gene: 9. The CDR3 extends over 14 amino acids. Looked up from germline, CDR1 is WSHSY and CDR2 is SAAADI. Written as DNA, the CDR3 is TGCGCCAGCGAAGCCGGGACAGGGTGGAATGAGCAGTTCTTC. This gives the protein CASEAGTGWNEQFF.

The chain employs TRBV7-9 and TRBJ1-3, with a possible D match to TRBD1 (6 bases). V lost 5 bases, J lost 4 bases, and 21 bases lay in between. CDR1 SEHNR and CDR2 FQNEAQ come from the germline V gene (reference sequence). This CDR3 has 17 amino acids. The CDR3 sequence: CASSPSTQGSSGNTIYF. Written as DNA, the CDR3 is TGTGCCAGCAGCCCCAGCACGCAGGGGTCGTCCGGAAACACCATATATTTT. Looking up the rest from reference TRBV7-9 and TRBJ1-3 gives the full variable domain: DTGVSQNPRHKITKRGQNVTFRCDPISEHNRLYWYRQTLGQGPEFLTYFQNEAQLEKSRLLSDRFSAERPKGSFSTLEIQRTEQGDSAMYLCASSPSTQGSSGNTIYFGEGSWLTVV.

This clone was seen only once. The J gene is TRBJ1-6, the V gene TRBV9; no definite D call. V dropped 2 bases and J dropped 2 bases, with 8 bases sitting between them. The CDR3 covers 15 residues. CDR1 and CDR2 (germline): SGDLS, YYNGEE. The CDR3, as DNA: TGTGCCAGCAGCGTTTCGGGGACCTATAATTCACCCCTCCACTTT. This gives the protein CASSVSGTYNSPLHF.

J is TRBJ2-3 and V is TRBV7-2; perhaps TRBD2 as D (5 bases). V was pared by 6 bases and J by 3 bases, with 13 bases between. The CDR3 runs 14 residues. In germline, CDR1 is SGHTA, CDR2 FQGNSA. The CDR3 DNA follows: TGTGCCAGCAGGTTGCGGGCAACGACAGATACGCAGTATTTT. Translated: CASRLRATTDTQYF.

The chain employs TRBV30 and TRBJ1-4, with TRBD1 matching 10 bases. Trimming cost V 8 bases and J 5 bases; bases outside gene matches: 8. Germline CDR1 is GTSNPN and CDR2 is SVGIG (reference sequence). The CDR3 extends over 14 amino acids. CDR3 protein: CARGQGVLNEKLFF. CDR3 nucleotides: TGTGCCCGAGGACAGGGGGTTTTAAATGAAAAACTGTTTTTT.

This chain uses TRBV19 with TRBJ1-3; D remains ambiguous. Germline loops: CDR1 LNHDA, CDR2 SQIVND (reference sequence). This CDR3 has 14 amino acids. The ends were cut back, 5 bases at V and 1 base at J, with 9 bases in the middle. The CDR3, as DNA: TGTGCCAGTAGTGCCGCTACGTCTGGAAACACCATATATTTT. Translated, it gives CASSAATSGNTIYF.

The rearrangement joins TRBV7-8 to TRBJ2-7; the D is unclear. Germline V gene data show CDR1 as SGHVS and CDR2 as FQNEAQ. V lost 1 base to trimming and J lost 5 bases, with 6 bases between them. The CDR3 is 12 residues long. The chain's CDR3 is CASSLDPDEQYF. DNA for the CDR3: TGTGCCAGCAGCTTAGACCCGGACGAGCAGTACTTC. Full variable domain (outside the CDR3, taken from reference TRBV7-8 and TRBJ2-7): GAGVSQSPRYKVAKRGQDVALRCDPISGHVSLFWYQQALGQGPEFLTYFQNEAQLDKSGLPSDRFFAERPEGSVSTLKIQRTQQEDSAVYLCASSLDPDEQYFGPGTRLTVT.

This sequence joins TRBV7-2 and TRBJ2-2, with D perhaps TRBD2 (6 bases). The CDR3 contains 13 residues. V shed 11 bases and J shed 0 bases, with 10 bases lying between them. CDR1 is SGHTA and CDR2 is FQGNSA in the germline V gene. The CDR3 spells CAASGANTGELFF. CDR3 DNA: TGTGCCGCCTCGGGGGCGAACACCGGGGAGCTGTTTTTT.

This clone appeared once. The genes are TRBV7-9 and TRBJ2-7, with D possibly matching TRBD1 (6 bases). The CDR3 has 15 amino acids. Trimming removed 7 bases at V and 6 bases at J, with 22 bases between. CDR1 and CDR2 (germline): SEHNR, FQNEAQ (reference sequence). CDR3 protein: CASNNNRDKSREQYF. CDR3 nucleotides: TGTGCCAGCAACAACAACCGGGACAAGTCCCGCGAGCAGTACTTC.

The chain recombines TRBV27 with TRBJ2-1; perhaps TRBD1 as D (5 bases). Trimming left V 6 bases short and J 6 bases short, with 21 bases between. The CDR3 is made up of 16 amino acids. Germline assignment: CDR1 MNHEY and CDR2 SMNVEV (reference sequence). The CDR3 DNA is TGTGCCAGCAGGCGGCGAGACAGTGTTTACCGCAATGAGCAGTTCTTC. Its translation is CASRRRDSVYRNEQFF.

The chain combines TRBV9 with TRBJ2-1, with a weak D call TRBD2 (6 bases). Germline loops: CDR1 SGDLS, CDR2 YYNGEE. Trimming shortened V by 0 bases and J by 2 bases, and 9 bases separated the two germline ends. The CDR3 is made up of 15 amino acids. The CDR3 bases are TGTGCCAGCAGCGTAGACGGGAGCACCTACAATGAGCAGTTCTTC. The encoded protein is CASSVDGSTYNEQFF.

This clone was observed a single time. The chain is built from TRBV2 and TRBJ2-7; possible D gene TRBD1, 6 bases. The CDR3 sequence is 13 residues long. V gave up 9 bases and J gave up 2 bases, with 14 bases separating them. Germline CDR1 and CDR2: SNHLY and FYNNEI. The CDR3 DNA follows: TGTGCCAGTAAGACAGGTTCCCCCTACGAGCAGTACTTC. Encoded protein: CASKTGSPYEQYF.

The chain links TRBV11-3 to TRBJ2-1, with D possibly being TRBD1 (6 bases). The V gene lost 5 bases and the J gene lost 3 bases, with 20 bases spanning the gap. Germline V gene sequence: CDR1 SGHNT, CDR2 YENEEA. The CDR3 runs 17 residues. The CDR3 DNA sequence: TGTGCCAGCAGCGTCGGTCAGGACAGAGGGAACTACAATGAGCAGTTCTTC. This codes for CASSVGQDRGNYNEQFF.

The chain joins TRBV5-1 to TRBJ2-5, with 7 bases fitting TRBD1. The V segment lost 0 bases and the J segment 4 bases; nucleotides outside the gene matches: 0. The CDR3 spans 13 residues. Germline V gene data show CDR1 as SGHRS and CDR2 as YFSETQ. As DNA, the CDR3 is TGCGCCAGCAGCTTGGACAGGGGAGAGACCCAGTACTTC. This encodes CASSLDRGETQYF.

This clone was counted once. This sequence joins TRBV30 and TRBJ1-4; D gene uncertain. The length of the CDR3 is 16 residues. Germline CDR1 and CDR2: GTSNPN and SVGIG (reference sequence). V lost 4 bases and J 5 bases, leaving 20 bases between the germline ends. CDR3 sequence: CAWKPGEVPRNEKLFF. The CDR3 nucleotides are TGTGCCTGGAAACCGGGTGAGGTCCCGAGAAATGAAAAACTGTTTTTT.

The chain recombines TRBV11-1 with TRBJ1-3; D not resolved. V lost 4 bases, J lost 0 bases, and 7 bases lay in between. This CDR3 comprises 14 residues. CDR1 and CDR2 from the germline V gene are SGHAT and FQDESV (reference sequence). The CDR3: CASSSGRSGNTIYF. The CDR3 DNA reads as TGTGCCAGCAGCTCAGGTCGCTCTGGAAACACCATATATTTT.

This clone was seen a handful of times. The J gene is TRBJ2-5, the V gene TRBV6-5; tentative D call: TRBD1 (6 bases). Germline CDR1 and CDR2: MNHEY and SVGAGI. The CDR3 contains 15 residues. V was cut by 0 bases and J by 1 base, with 9 bases left in between. CDR3 DNA: TGTGCCAGCAGTTACTCGGAACAGGGCCAAGAGACCCAGTACTTC. Its translation is CASSYSEQGQETQYF.

This chain links TRBV10-3 with TRBJ2-7; 7 positions match TRBD1. Germline V lookup: CDR1 ENHRY, CDR2 SYGVKD. Germline trimming cut 3 bases from V and 0 bases from J; bases unmatched to any gene: 2. This CDR3 spans 14 amino acids. CDR3 DNA sequence: TGTGCCATCAGTGAAGGGGACAGCTCCTACGAGCAGTACTTC. As protein: CAISEGDSSYEQYF.